What follows are 5 T cell receptor beta chains derived from one specimen sequenced in a study of blood T cell repertoires in COVID-19 (dated by TCRdb to 2018 to 2021). Library preparation used the immunoSEQ multiplex PCR assay. This is the immuneACCESS table as TCRdb keeps it, with only in-frame sequences that have V and J called. A part of the clones is gone; compared with another copy, unresolved V genes explain less than half, and the rest is unexplained. Present in this sample are over 200,000 clones, 86% of which were seen just once. Over 3% of the sample comes from the top ten. The sample was PBMCs or T cells enriched from blood (not recorded which). These receptor sequences come from a woman in her forties or fifties in a cohort exposed to, infected with or recovered from COVID-19 (not recorded which).

The chain carries TRBV5-1 and TRBJ2-1; tentatively, D is TRBD2 (6 bases). The CDR3 has 13 residues. Looked up from germline, CDR1 is SGHRS and CDR2 is YFSETQ. The V end lost 3 bases, the J end lost 5 bases, and 9 bases lay between the germline ends. CDR3 residues: CASSSRGDNEQFF. The CDR3 DNA reads as TGCGCCAGCAGCTCGCGCGGGGACAATGAGCAGTTCTTC.

V usage is TRBV5-6 and J usage is TRBJ2-5, with TRBD2 matching 14 bases. The CDR3 contains 15 residues. Per germline, CDR1 SGHDT and CDR2 YYEEEE. Trimming took 4 bases from V and 3 from J; bases not matched to a gene: 2. The CDR3 DNA is TGTGCCAGCAGCCAGGGACTAGCGGGGGAAGAGACCCAGTACTTC. Translating it yields CASSQGLAGEETQYF. Variable domain in full (rest from reference TRBV5-6 and TRBJ2-5): DAGVTQSPTHLIKTRGQQVTLRCSPKSGHDTVSWYQQALGQGPQFIFQYYEEEERQRGNFPDRFSGHQFPNYSSELNVNALLLGDSALYLCASSQGLAGEETQYFGPGTRLLVL.

The chain couples TRBV3-1 (or the pseudogene TRBV3-2) to TRBJ1-1; D is possibly TRBD1 (5 bases). CDR1 and CDR2 from the germline V gene are LGHDT and YNNKEL (reference sequence). The CDR3 extends over 14 amino acids. V was shortened by 8 bases and J by 0 bases, with 13 bases between the two germline ends. DNA of the CDR3: TGTGCCAGCCTGCCGAAGGGGATGAACACTGAAGCTTTCTTT. This codes for CASLPKGMNTEAFF.

This chain uses TRBV18 with TRBJ1-2; 7 bases match TRBD1. V shed 3 bases, J shed 6 bases, and the junction held 13 bases outside the gene matches. The CDR3 length is 16 residues. In germline, CDR1 is KGHSH, CDR2 LQKENI. CDR3 DNA sequence: TGTGCCAGCTCACCCGCCCAGACGACAGGGATCCATGGCTACACCTTC. Its protein product is CASSPAQTTGIHGYTF.

J is TRBJ1-4 and V is TRBV6-5, with D tentatively TRBD1 (5 bases). The germline CDR1 and CDR2 sequences are MNHEY and SVGAGI. There are 15 residues in the CDR3. The ends were cut back, 2 bases at V and 1 base at J, with 8 bases in the middle. In DNA, the CDR3 is TGTGCCAGCAGTTACCGAACAGGAACTAATGAAAAACTGTTTTTT. This gives the protein CASSYRTGTNEKLFF.